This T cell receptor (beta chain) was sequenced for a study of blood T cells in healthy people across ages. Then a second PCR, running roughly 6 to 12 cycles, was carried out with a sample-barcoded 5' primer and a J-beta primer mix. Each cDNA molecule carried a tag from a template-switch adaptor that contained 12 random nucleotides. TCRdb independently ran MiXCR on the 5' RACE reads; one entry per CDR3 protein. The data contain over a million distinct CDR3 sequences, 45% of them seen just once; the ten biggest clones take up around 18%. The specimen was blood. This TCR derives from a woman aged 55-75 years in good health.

The CDR3: CASSPRTSGGYTF. CDR3 sequence (DNA): TGTGCCAGCAGTCCACGGACATCTGGAGGCTACACCTTC. The chain has TRBV27 and TRBJ1-2; D perhaps matches TRBD1 (5 bases). The CDR3 loop spans 13 amino acids. Germline loops: CDR1 MNHEY, CDR2 SMNVEV (reference sequence). Trimming removed 5 bases at V and 8 bases at J, with 15 bases between.